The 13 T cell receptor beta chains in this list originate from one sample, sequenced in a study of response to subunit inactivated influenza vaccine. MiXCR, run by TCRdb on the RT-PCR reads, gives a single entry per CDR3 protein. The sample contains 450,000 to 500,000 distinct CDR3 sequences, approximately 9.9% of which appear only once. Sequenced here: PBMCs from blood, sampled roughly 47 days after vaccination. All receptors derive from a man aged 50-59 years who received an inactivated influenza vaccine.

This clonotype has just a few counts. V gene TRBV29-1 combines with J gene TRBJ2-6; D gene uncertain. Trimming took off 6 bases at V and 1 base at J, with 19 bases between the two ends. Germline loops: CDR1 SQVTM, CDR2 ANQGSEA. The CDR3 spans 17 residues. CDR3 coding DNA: TGCAGCGTAAGGTTTTCAGCTAAGGCATCTGGGGCCAACGTCCTGACTTTC. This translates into CSVRFSAKASGANVLTF.

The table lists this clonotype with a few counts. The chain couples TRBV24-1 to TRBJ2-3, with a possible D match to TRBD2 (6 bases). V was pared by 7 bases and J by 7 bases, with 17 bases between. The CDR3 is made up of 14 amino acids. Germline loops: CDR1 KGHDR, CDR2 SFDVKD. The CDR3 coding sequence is TGTGCCACCAGCGGGAGTGAGATTAGGAATACGCAGTATTTT. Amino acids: CATSGSEIRNTQYF.

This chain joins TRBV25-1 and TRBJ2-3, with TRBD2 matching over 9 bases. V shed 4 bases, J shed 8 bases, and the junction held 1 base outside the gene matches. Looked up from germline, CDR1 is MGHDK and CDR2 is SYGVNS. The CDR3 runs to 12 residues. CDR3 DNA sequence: TGTGCCAGCAGTGGAGCGGGGGGTACGCAGTATTTT. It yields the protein CASSGAGGTQYF.

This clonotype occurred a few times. CDR3 region: CSATSGRTLITDTQYF. The CDR3 DNA follows: TGCAGTGCGACTAGCGGGAGGACCCTGATCACAGATACGCAGTATTTT. V and J are TRBV20-1 and TRBJ2-3; 13 bases align to TRBD2. The V gene end was trimmed by 6 bases and the J gene end by 2 bases; junction bases not matched to a gene: 8. Germline V CDR1 and CDR2: DFQATT, SNEGSKA (reference sequence). The CDR3 sequence is 16 residues long.

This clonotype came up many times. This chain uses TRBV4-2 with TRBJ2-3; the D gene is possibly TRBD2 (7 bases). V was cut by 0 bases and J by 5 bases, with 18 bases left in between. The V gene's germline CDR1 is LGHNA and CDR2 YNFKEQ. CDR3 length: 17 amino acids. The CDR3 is CASSQELLLRGQDTQYF. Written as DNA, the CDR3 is TGTGCCAGCAGCCAAGAGCTTCTGCTGCGGGGGCAAGATACGCAGTATTTT.

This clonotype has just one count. The CDR3 reads CASSRAVGGPYF. For the CDR3, the DNA is TGTGCCAGCAGCCGGGCGGTAGGGGGCCCGTACTTC. The chain links TRBV11-2 to TRBJ2-7, with 7 positions matching TRBD1. There are 12 residues in the CDR3. The germline gives CDR1 SGHAT, CDR2 FQNNGV. The junction had 10 bases not matched to a gene; V was cut back by 5 bases and J by 12 bases. Full variable domain (rest looked up from reference TRBV11-2 and TRBJ2-7): EAGVAQSPRYKIIEKRQSVAFWCNPISGHATLYWYQQILGQGPKLLIQFQNNGVVDDSQLPKDRFSAERLKGVDSTLKIQPAKLEDSAVYLCASSRAVGGPYFGPGTRLTVT.

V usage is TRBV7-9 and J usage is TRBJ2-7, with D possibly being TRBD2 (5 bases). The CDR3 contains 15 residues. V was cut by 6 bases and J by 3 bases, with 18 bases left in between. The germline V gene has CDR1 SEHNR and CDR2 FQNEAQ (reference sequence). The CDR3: CASSIDGDPFYEQYF. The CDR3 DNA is TGTGCCAGCAGTATAGACGGGGATCCTTTCTACGAGCAGTACTTC.

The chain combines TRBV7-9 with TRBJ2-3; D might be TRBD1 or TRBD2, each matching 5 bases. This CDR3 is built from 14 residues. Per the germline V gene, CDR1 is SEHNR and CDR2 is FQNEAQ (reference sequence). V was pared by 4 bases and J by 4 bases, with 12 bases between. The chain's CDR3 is CASSSIGDPDTQYF. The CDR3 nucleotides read TGTGCCAGCAGCTCGATCGGGGACCCAGATACGCAGTATTTT.

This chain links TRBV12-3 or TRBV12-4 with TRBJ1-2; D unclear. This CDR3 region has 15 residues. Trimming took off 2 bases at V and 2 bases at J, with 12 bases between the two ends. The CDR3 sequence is CASSLSTVLNYGYTF. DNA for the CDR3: TGTGCCAGCAGTTTAAGTACGGTCCTAAACTATGGCTACACCTTC.

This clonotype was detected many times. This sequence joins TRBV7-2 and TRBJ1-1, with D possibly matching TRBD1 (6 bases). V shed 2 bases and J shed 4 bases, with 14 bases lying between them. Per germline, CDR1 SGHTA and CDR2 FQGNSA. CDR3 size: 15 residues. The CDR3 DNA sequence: TGTGCCAGCAGCTTAATCATGGGGGCAGGCACTGAAGCTTTCTTT. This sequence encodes CASSLIMGAGTEAFF. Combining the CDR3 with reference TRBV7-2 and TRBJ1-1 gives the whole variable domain GAGVSQSPSNKVTEKGKDVELRCDPISGHTALYWYRQSLGQGLEFLIYFQGNSAPDKSGLPSDRFSAERTGGSVSTLTIQRTQQEDSAVYLCASSLIMGAGTEAFFGQGTRLTVV.

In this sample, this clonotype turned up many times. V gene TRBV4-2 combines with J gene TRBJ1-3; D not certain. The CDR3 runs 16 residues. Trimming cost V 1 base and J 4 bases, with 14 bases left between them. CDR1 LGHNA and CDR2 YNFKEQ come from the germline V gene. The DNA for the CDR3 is TGTGCCAGCAGCCAAGCGGTGGGGTCCGGGGGAAACACCATATATTTT. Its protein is CASSQAVGSGGNTIYF.

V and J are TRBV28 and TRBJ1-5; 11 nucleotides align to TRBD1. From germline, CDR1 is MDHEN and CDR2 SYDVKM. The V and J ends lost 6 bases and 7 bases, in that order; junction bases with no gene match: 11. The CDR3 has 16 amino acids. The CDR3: CASSPDRGLIGQPQHF. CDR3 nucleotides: TGTGCCAGCAGCCCGGACAGGGGGCTCATTGGGCAGCCCCAGCATTTT.

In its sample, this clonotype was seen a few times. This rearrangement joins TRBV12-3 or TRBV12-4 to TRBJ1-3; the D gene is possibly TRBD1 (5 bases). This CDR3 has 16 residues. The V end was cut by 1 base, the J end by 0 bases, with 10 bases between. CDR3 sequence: CASSLGDLGSGNTIYF. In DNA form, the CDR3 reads TGTGCCAGCAGTTTAGGGGACCTGGGCTCTGGAAACACCATATATTTT.